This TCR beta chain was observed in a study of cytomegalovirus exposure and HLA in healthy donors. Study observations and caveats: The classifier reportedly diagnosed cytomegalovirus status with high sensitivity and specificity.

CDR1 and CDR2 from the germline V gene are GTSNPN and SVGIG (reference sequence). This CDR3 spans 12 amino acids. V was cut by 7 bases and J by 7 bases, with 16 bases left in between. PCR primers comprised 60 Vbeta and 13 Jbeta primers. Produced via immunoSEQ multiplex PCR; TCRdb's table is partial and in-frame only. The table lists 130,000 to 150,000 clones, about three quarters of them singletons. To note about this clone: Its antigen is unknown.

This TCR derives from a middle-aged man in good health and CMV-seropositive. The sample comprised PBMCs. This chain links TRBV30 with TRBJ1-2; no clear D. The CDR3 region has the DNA TGTGCCTCCCGAGTCCCCGGCGGTGGCTACACCTTC. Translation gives CASRVPGGGYTF.